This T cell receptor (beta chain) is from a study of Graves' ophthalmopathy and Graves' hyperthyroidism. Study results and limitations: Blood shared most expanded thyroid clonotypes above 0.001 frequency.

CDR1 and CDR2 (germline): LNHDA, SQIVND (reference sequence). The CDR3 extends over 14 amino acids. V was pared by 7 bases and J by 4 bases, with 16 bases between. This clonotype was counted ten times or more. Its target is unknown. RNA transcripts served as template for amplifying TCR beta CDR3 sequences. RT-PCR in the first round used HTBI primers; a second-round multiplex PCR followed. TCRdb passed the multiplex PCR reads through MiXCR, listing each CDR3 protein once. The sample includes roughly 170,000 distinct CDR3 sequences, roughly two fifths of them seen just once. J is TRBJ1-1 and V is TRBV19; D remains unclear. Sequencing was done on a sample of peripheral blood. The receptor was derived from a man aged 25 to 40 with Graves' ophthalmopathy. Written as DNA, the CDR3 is TGTGCCAGTACCGACGAGGGCTTGGGCACTGAAGCTTTCTTT. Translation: CASTDEGLGTEAFF.